The entry below describes one T cell receptor beta chain. The target antigen is unknown. PCR used 60 Vbeta primers and 13 Jbeta primers. Profiled with immunoSEQ multiplex PCR; TCRdb holds only in-frame clones, not every one. The sample lists 90,000 to 110,000 clones, about 83% seen once, with about 6.3% in the top ten. V lost 0 bases and J 0 bases, leaving 8 bases between the germline ends. This CDR3 has 16 residues. Germline CDR1 LGHNA, CDR2 YNFKEQ. These data belong to a study of cytomegalovirus exposure and HLA in healthy donors. At the level of the study: An analysis done earlier identified around 100 million unique TCR beta sequences from 200 million or so T cells.

Study-wide results and limits: There were 160 or so TCR beta chains listed as cytomegalovirus-associated. There were several of the most significant clusters that appeared linked to common viral pathogens in a later analysis. In a later analysis, specific HLA alleles were associated with 15,000 to 20,000 TCR beta sequences at a 0.05 false discovery rate.

The TCR sequence derives from a man younger than 30 in good health and CMV-seronegative. Material: PBMCs. The chain is built from TRBV4-2 and TRBJ1-4, with no clear D. CDR3 sequence: CASSQDPSTTNEKLFF. The CDR3 nucleotides read TGTGCCAGCAGCCAAGATCCGTCTACAACTAATGAAAAACTGTTTTTT.